The source of this T cell receptor (beta chain) is a study of identical twins. TCRdb ran MiXCR on the 5' RACE reads and lists one entry per CDR3 protein. The profile covers 700,000 or so distinct CDR3 sequences, with roughly 20% appearing a single time and 4% to 4.5% taken by the ten largest. In germline, CDR1 is SQVTM, CDR2 ANQGSEA. This CDR3 spans 14 amino acids. Trimming removed 0 bases from V and 9 bases from J, with 15 bases in between. The same sample was also studied in work on T cells expressing NK-cell markers.

The chain recombines TRBV29-1 with TRBJ2-1; D uncertain. Sequencing was performed on PBMCs. This receptor was taken from a young woman in good health. The CDR3 loop is CSVEDQVYASEQFF. The CDR3 nucleotides read TGCAGCGTTGAAGATCAGGTTTATGCCTCTGAGCAGTTCTTC.